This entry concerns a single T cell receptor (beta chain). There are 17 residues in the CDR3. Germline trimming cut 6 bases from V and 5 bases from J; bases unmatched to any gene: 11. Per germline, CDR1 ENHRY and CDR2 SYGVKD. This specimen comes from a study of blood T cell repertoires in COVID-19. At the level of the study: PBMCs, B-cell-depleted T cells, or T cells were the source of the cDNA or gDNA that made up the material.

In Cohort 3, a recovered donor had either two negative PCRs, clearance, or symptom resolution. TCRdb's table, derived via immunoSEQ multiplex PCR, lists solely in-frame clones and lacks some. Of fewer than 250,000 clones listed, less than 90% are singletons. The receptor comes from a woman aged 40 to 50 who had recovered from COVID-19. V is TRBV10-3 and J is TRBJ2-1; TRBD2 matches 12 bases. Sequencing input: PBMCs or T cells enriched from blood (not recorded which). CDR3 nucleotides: TGTGCCATCAGGGCCCGGCTAGCGGGAGGGCCAGACAATGAGCAGTTCTTC. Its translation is CAIRARLAGGPDNEQFF.